Below are 25 T cell receptor beta chains sequenced from a single sample in a study of cytomegalovirus exposure and HLA in healthy donors. This table comes from immunoSEQ multiplex PCR, and its TCRdb copy is limited to in-frame clones, with some not included. Among about 200,000 clones listed, 83% were seen once. The sequencing sample was made of PBMCs. All receptors come from a woman younger than 35 in good health and CMV-seronegative.

The chain's CDR3 is CASSSPTSGWSDTQYF. The CDR3 DNA follows: TGTGCCAGCAGCTCCCCGACTAGCGGGTGGTCAGATACGCAGTATTTT. This chain joins TRBV11-2 and TRBJ2-3, with 10 bases matching TRBD2. Germline V gene lookup returns CDR1 SGHAT and CDR2 FQNNGV. Trimming cost V 4 bases and J 4 bases; bases outside gene matches: 8. The CDR3 runs to 16 residues.

V is TRBV27 and J is TRBJ2-3, with unresolved D. Germline CDR1 and CDR2: MNHEY and SMNVEV (reference sequence). The CDR3 contains 14 residues. V lost 6 bases to trimming and J lost 11 bases, with 21 bases between them. The CDR3 DNA follows: TGTGCCAGCAGCCAAACCGGGTCTCTCGTCGGGCAGTATTTT. Encoded protein: CASSQTGSLVGQYF.

V gene TRBV2 combines with J gene TRBJ2-5, with 7 bases that match TRBD2. The germline V gene has CDR1 SNHLY and CDR2 FYNNEI. Trimming removed 2 bases from V and 2 bases from J; junction bases left unmatched: 8. CDR3 length: 16 residues. The DNA of the CDR3 is TGTGCCAGCAGTGAACCTCCGGGACTAAGGCAAGAGACCCAGTACTTC. Translated: CASSEPPGLRQETQYF.

This clone is a singleton in its sample. The V call is TRBV28, the J call TRBJ2-7, with D perhaps TRBD1 (5 bases). The CDR3 extends over 10 amino acids. The V end was cut by 8 bases, the J end by 5 bases, with 7 bases between. Per germline, CDR1 MDHEN and CDR2 SYDVKM. The CDR3 is CASGANEQYF. Written as DNA, the CDR3 is TGTGCCAGCGGGGCAAACGAGCAGTACTTC.

A single count supports this clone. This chain links TRBV28 with TRBJ1-4; D remains ambiguous. The CDR3 runs 15 residues. The V end lost 1 base, the J end lost 4 bases, and 10 bases lay between the germline ends. From germline, CDR1 is MDHEN and CDR2 SYDVKM. Here the CDR3 DNA reads TGTGCCAGCAGTTTATTAGGAGGGAATAATGAAAAACTGTTTTTT. Encoded protein: CASSLLGGNNEKLFF.

This sequence joins TRBV2 and TRBJ1-3, with D perhaps matching TRBD1 (5 bases). The V end lost 2 bases, the J end lost 2 bases, and 13 bases lay between the germline ends. CDR3 length: 16 residues. Germline CDR1 SNHLY, CDR2 FYNNEI. Here the CDR3 reads CASSETLQGPGNTIYF. The CDR3 DNA sequence: TGTGCCAGCAGTGAAACACTGCAGGGTCCTGGAAACACCATATATTTT.

The rearrangement uses TRBV7-8 and TRBJ2-3; D tentatively fits TRBD1 or TRBD2 (6 bases each). Trimming removed 5 bases at V and 1 base at J, with 16 bases between. Germline CDR1 SGHVS, CDR2 FQNEAQ. The CDR3 contains 16 residues. CDR3 nucleotide sequence: TGTGCCAGCAGCCGACAAAGGGGGACTGGCACAGATACGCAGTATTTT. Its protein product is CASSRQRGTGTDTQYF.

The genes are TRBV10-3 and TRBJ1-5, with TRBD1 matching 7 bases. Trimming at V came to 3 bases and at J to 2 bases, leaving 7 bases not matched to a gene. Germline CDR1 is ENHRY and CDR2 is SYGVKD. This CDR3 contains 16 residues. CDR3 protein: CAISEGGPLRNQPQHF. The CDR3 DNA sequence: TGTGCCATCAGTGAAGGGGGCCCACTTCGCAATCAGCCCCAGCATTTT.

This chain links TRBV4-2 with TRBJ2-1, with 13 bases aligning to TRBD2. V was clipped by 7 bases and J by 5 bases; unmatched bases: 11. The CDR3 extends over 17 amino acids. Germline CDR1 LGHNA, CDR2 YNFKEQ. CDR3 residues: CASTRRVLAGGNNEQFF. DNA of the CDR3: TGTGCCAGCACCCGAAGGGTACTAGCGGGGGGGAACAATGAGCAGTTCTTC.

This chain links TRBV18 with TRBJ1-2; no clear D gene. CDR1 is KGHSH and CDR2 is LQKENI in the germline V gene. The length of the CDR3 is 13 residues. V lost 2 bases to trimming and J lost 3 bases, with 7 bases between them. As DNA, the CDR3 is TGTGCCAGCTCACCAGGGGTCCACTATGGCTACACCTTC. Amino acid sequence: CASSPGVHYGYTF.

This clone was seen only once. J is TRBJ1-1 and V is TRBV6-1; D not certain. The ends were cut back, 1 base at V and 2 bases at J, with 20 bases in the middle. Looked up from germline, CDR1 is MNHNS and CDR2 is SASEGT. The length of the CDR3 is 18 residues. The CDR3 DNA is TGTGCCAGCAGTGAAGTACCTACTCTGGCGGACCCAAACACTGAAGCTTTCTTT. It is translated as CASSEVPTLADPNTEAFF.

The rearrangement uses TRBV27 and TRBJ2-3; either TRBD1 or TRBD2 may fit D (6 bases each). This CDR3 comprises 17 residues. Germline values: CDR1 MNHEY, CDR2 SMNVEV (reference sequence). The ends were cut back, 6 bases at V and 1 base at J, with 20 bases in the middle. The CDR3, as DNA: TGTGCCAGCAGCCCAAGCGCGTGGGGGGCAGGCACAGATACGCAGTATTTT. This sequence encodes CASSPSAWGAGTDTQYF.

This clone was recorded only once. The chain combines TRBV2 with TRBJ2-2; TRBD2 agrees at 9 bases. The CDR3 is made up of 16 amino acids. The germline gives CDR1 SNHLY, CDR2 FYNNEI. V lost 7 bases and J lost 1; bases outside the gene matches: 7. The CDR3 nucleotides are TGTGCCAGCATGAGTTATAGCGGGAGGAACACCGGGGAGCTGTTTTTT. Encoded protein: CASMSYSGRNTGELFF.

This clone has just one count. The chain recombines TRBV2 with TRBJ1-4; D is possibly TRBD1 (6 bases). This CDR3 has 14 residues. Trimming cost V 6 bases and J 5 bases, with 13 bases left between them. The germline V gene encodes CDR1 SNHLY and CDR2 FYNNEI. The chain's CDR3 is CASSGDKGNEKLFF. CDR3 coding DNA: TGTGCCAGCAGCGGGGACAAGGGAAATGAAAAACTGTTTTTT.

V gene TRBV6-1 combines with J gene TRBJ1-2, with TRBD1 as a possible D gene (5 bases). The V gene's germline CDR1 is MNHNS and CDR2 SASEGT. V lost 5 bases and J lost 8, with 15 bases in between. The length of the CDR3 is 13 residues. CDR3 bases: TGTGCCAGCAGTCGGGACGAAAAAAGGGGCTACACCTTC. Amino acid sequence: CASSRDEKRGYTF.

The rearrangement joins TRBV5-6 to TRBJ2-2; D may be TRBD1 or TRBD2 (5 bases each). Looked up from germline, CDR1 is SGHDT and CDR2 is YYEEEE. The CDR3 consists of 14 residues. The V gene lost 2 bases and the J gene lost 6 bases, with 11 bases spanning the gap. The CDR3 protein is CASSFVGEPGELFF. The CDR3 DNA is TGTGCCAGCAGCTTCGTGGGGGAACCCGGGGAGCTGTTTTTT. The full variable domain, with the rest looked up from reference TRBV5-6 and TRBJ2-2, is DAGVTQSPTHLIKTRGQQVTLRCSPKSGHDTVSWYQQALGQGPQFIFQYYEEEERQRGNFPDRFSGHQFPNYSSELNVNALLLGDSALYLCASSFVGEPGELFFGEGSRLTVL.

This clone has more than one count but fewer than ten. The chain couples TRBV30 to TRBJ1-5, with D unresolved. Looked up from germline, CDR1 is GTSNPN and CDR2 is SVGIG (reference sequence). The CDR3 loop spans 13 amino acids. Trimming stripped 0 bases from V and 3 bases from J, with 6 bases between. CDR3: CAWSVANNQPQHF. The CDR3 region has the DNA TGTGCCTGGAGTGTGGCTAACAATCAGCCCCAGCATTTT.

J is TRBJ2-7 and V is TRBV6-4, with D unclear. Trimming took off 8 bases at V and 1 base at J, with 9 bases between the two ends. The CDR3 is 12 amino acids. Germline V CDR1 and CDR2: MRHNA, SNTAGT. This CDR3 is CASLRFSYEQYF. CDR3 sequence (DNA): TGTGCCAGCCTAAGGTTTTCCTACGAGCAGTACTTC.

This rearrangement joins TRBV28 to TRBJ1-2, with D possibly TRBD1 on 5 matching bases. V was clipped by 8 bases and J by 8 bases, with 9 bases between them. Germline-derived CDR1 and CDR2 are MDHEN and SYDVKM. The length of the CDR3 is 10 residues. The CDR3 DNA reads as TGTGCCAGCGGGACTCCGGGCTACACCTTC. Amino acid sequence: CASGTPGYTF.

This chain links TRBV7-3 with TRBJ2-3, with unresolved D. CDR1 is SGHTA and CDR2 is FQGTGA in the germline V gene. The CDR3 loop spans 15 amino acids. The V end was cut by 1 base, the J end by 2 bases, with 10 bases between. CDR3 sequence reads: CASSLNIGNTDTQYF. Written as DNA, the CDR3 is TGTGCCAGCAGCTTAAACATAGGGAACACAGATACGCAGTATTTT. Looking up the rest from reference TRBV7-3 and TRBJ2-3 gives the full variable domain: GAGVSQTPSNKVTEKGKYVELRCDPISGHTALYWYRQSLGQGPEFLIYFQGTGAADDSGLPNDRFFAVRPEGSVSTLKIQRTERGDSAVYLCASSLNIGNTDTQYFGPGTRLTVL.

The rearrangement uses TRBV7-9 and TRBJ1-2; D uncertain. Germline CDR1 reads SEHNR; CDR2 reads FQNEAQ (reference sequence). The CDR3 loop spans 12 amino acids. Trimming pared 0 bases from V and 6 bases from J, leaving 5 bases between. CDR3 region: CASSLAPNGYTF. Written as DNA, the CDR3 is TGTGCCAGCAGCTTAGCTCCCAATGGCTACACCTTC.

This chain uses TRBV28 with TRBJ2-5, with a possible D match to TRBD1 (5 bases). Per germline, CDR1 MDHEN and CDR2 SYDVKM. This CDR3 contains 14 residues. Deletions cut 3 bases from V and 6 bases from J, with 14 bases between. The CDR3 spells CASSFQGLRQTQYF. In nucleotides, the CDR3 is TGTGCCAGCAGTTTCCAGGGTCTGAGGCAGACCCAGTACTTC. The variable domain in full, with the rest retrieved from reference TRBV28 and TRBJ2-5, is DVKVTQSSRYLVKRTGEKVFLECVQDMDHENMFWYRQDPGLGLRLIYFSYDVKMKEKGDIPEGYSVSREKKERFSLILESASTNQTSMYLCASSFQGLRQTQYFGPGTRLLVL.

This chain links TRBV5-1 with TRBJ2-3; D uncertain. Trimming took off 5 bases at V and 0 bases at J, with 10 bases between the two ends. The CDR3 sequence is 14 residues long. Germline V lookup: CDR1 SGHRS, CDR2 YFSETQ. In DNA, the CDR3 is TGCGCCAGCAGAGGCAGCCGAAGCACAGATACGCAGTATTTT. Its protein product is CASRGSRSTDTQYF.

This chain links TRBV5-1 with TRBJ2-5; D is unresolved. V lost 5 bases and J lost 5, with 19 bases in between. The CDR3 spans 15 residues. Germline CDR1 reads SGHRS; CDR2 reads YFSETQ. DNA for the CDR3: TGCGCCAGCAGGGTAGAGGTCCCCGGTTTGGAGACCCAGTACTTC. It is translated as CASRVEVPGLETQYF. Based on the CDR3 plus reference TRBV5-1 and TRBJ2-5, the full variable domain is KAGVTQTPRYLIKTRGQQVTLSCSPISGHRSVSWYQQTPGQGLQFLFEYFSETQRNKGNFPGRFSGRQFSNSRSEMNVSTLELGDSALYLCASRVEVPGLETQYFGPGTRLLVL.

The gene calls are TRBV2 and TRBJ1-4; 8 nucleotides align to TRBD1. The V gene end was trimmed by 10 bases and the J gene end by 8 bases; junction bases not matched to a gene: 9. This CDR3 is 13 amino acids long. CDR1 and CDR2 from the germline V gene are SNHLY and FYNNEI. This CDR3 reads CATYGQGGEKLFF. CDR3 in DNA: TGTGCCACCTATGGACAGGGAGGCGAAAAACTGTTTTTT. Combining the CDR3 with reference TRBV2 and TRBJ1-4 gives the whole variable domain EPEVTQTPSHQVTQMGQEVILRCVPISNHLYFYWYRQILGQKVEFLVSFYNNEISEKSEIFDDQFSVERPDGSNFTLKIRSTKLEDSAMYFCATYGQGGEKLFFGSGTQLSVL.